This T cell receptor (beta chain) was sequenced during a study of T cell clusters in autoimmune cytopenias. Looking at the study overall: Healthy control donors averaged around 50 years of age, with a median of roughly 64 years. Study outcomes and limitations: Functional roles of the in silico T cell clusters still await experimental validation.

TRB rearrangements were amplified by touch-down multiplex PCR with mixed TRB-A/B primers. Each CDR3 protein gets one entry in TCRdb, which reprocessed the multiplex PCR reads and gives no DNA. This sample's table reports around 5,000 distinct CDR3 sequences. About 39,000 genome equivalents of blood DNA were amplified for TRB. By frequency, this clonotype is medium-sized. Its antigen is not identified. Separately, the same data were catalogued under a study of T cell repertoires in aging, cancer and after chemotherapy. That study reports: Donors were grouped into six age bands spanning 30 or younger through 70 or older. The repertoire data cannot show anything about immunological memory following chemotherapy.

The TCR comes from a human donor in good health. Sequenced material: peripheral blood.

CDR3 residues: CASSLSDEQYF. The gene calls are TRBV7-9 and TRBJ2-7. The CDR3 contains 11 residues. Per germline, CDR1 SEHNR and CDR2 FQNEAQ (reference sequence).